A selection of T cell receptor beta chains follows, all from one sample in a study of post-analysis software for immune sequencing data. One entry per CDR3 protein results from TCRdb running MiXCR on the PCR reads. The sample has hundreds of thousands of distinct CDR3 sequences; about 32% are singletons. The sample taken for sequencing was blood. The source is a girl aged 10-17 years with multiple sclerosis. CDR3s include the opening cysteine and the closing phenylalanine or tryptophan. Each record gives: D gene, clone size, CDR3 length, J gene, V gene, CDR3 protein, CDR3 DNA. The D gene is left open where the match is weak. The size field is filled for only some rows; it gives once, few, many or a size class.

.	.	16	TRBJ2-4	TRBV15	CATSRDSPAGKNIQYF	TGTGCCACCAGCAGAGATTCCCCCGCCGGGAAAAACATTCAGTACTTC
.	few	14	TRBJ2-5	TRBV11-2	CASSLVQTQETQYF	TGTGCCAGCAGCTTAGTCCAGACCCAAGAGACCCAGTACTTC
TRBD1	.	15	TRBJ1-1	TRBV29-1	CSVVEGAWKDTEAFF	TGCAGCGTGGTCGAGGGGGCCTGGAAGGACACTGAAGCTTTCTTT
.	.	15	TRBJ1-5	TRBV20-1	CSAVEPPPSNQPQHF	TGCAGTGCTGTAGAACCACCTCCTAGCAATCAGCCCCAGCATTTT
.	few	16	TRBJ2-3	TRBV6-4	CASSERPHGPPDTQYF	TGTGCCAGCAGTGAGAGGCCCCACGGCCCCCCAGATACGCAGTATTTT
TRBD1	.	17	TRBJ2-2	TRBV6-2/TRBV6-3	CASSYTTGVGNTGELFF	TGTGCCAGCAGTTACACGACAGGGGTCGGGAACACCGGGGAGCTGTTTTTT
.	.	13	TRBJ2-3	TRBV6-5	CASSTTVTDTQYF	TGTGCCAGCAGTACGACGGTCACAGATACGCAGTATTTT
.	few	16	TRBJ2-1	TRBV2	CASSEALSGPADEQFF	TGTGCCAGCAGTGAAGCGCTCAGCGGACCTGCGGATGAGCAGTTCTTC
.	.	15	TRBJ2-4	TRBV3-1	CASSQPVGAKNIQYF	TGTGCCAGCAGCCAGCCCGTGGGAGCCAAAAACATTCAGTACTTC
.	many	12	TRBJ2-7	TRBV7-2	CASSLAGGEQYF	TGTGCCAGCAGCTTAGCAGGGGGCGAGCAGTACTTC
.	few	13	TRBJ1-5	TRBV20-1	CSADSGRNQPQHF	TGCAGTGCTGATTCTGGCAGGAATCAGCCCCAGCATTTT
.	few	14	TRBJ2-7	TRBV11-3	CASSPPGEPYEQYF	TGTGCCAGCAGCCCCCCCGGGGAACCCTACGAGCAGTACTTC
TRBD1	.	13	TRBJ2-7	TRBV5-1	CASSGLTGTEQYF	TGCGCCAGCAGCGGACTGACAGGGACCGAGCAGTACTTC
TRBD1	.	17	TRBJ1-2	TRBV10-3	CAISVIGGTGRNYGYTF	TGTGCCATCAGTGTGATCGGAGGGACAGGACGTAACTATGGCTACACCTTC
TRBD1	.	18	TRBJ2-6	TRBV9	CASRSSGGAYSGANVLTF	TGTGCCAGCAGGTCTTCAGGGGGCGCGTACTCTGGGGCCAACGTCCTGACTTTC
.	.	13	TRBJ2-5	TRBV9	CASGAGLKETQYF	TGTGCCAGCGGAGCAGGGCTTAAAGAGACCCAGTACTTC
.	few	15	TRBJ2-5	TRBV7-9	CASSSGRTDVETQYF	TGTGCCAGCAGCTCCGGTAGGACAGATGTTGAGACCCAGTACTTC
.	.	15	TRBJ1-1	TRBV6-6	CASSHLGGRNTEAFF	TGTGCCAGCAGCCATCTCGGGGGCCGGAACACTGAAGCTTTCTTT
TRBD1	.	15	TRBJ2-5	TRBV7-6	CASSSEQGARETQYF	TGTGCCAGCAGCTCCGAACAGGGGGCGCGGGAGACCCAGTACTTC
.	.	18	TRBJ2-1	TRBV7-2	CASSFSGRRGLIADEQFF	TGTGCCAGCAGCTTTAGTGGCCGACGGGGGCTAATAGCGGATGAGCAGTTCTTC
TRBD1	few	14	TRBJ1-1	TRBV6-5	CASTDHRGRTEAFF	TGTGCCAGCACCGACCACAGGGGGAGGACTGAAGCTTTCTTT
.	.	15	TRBJ2-7	TRBV6-5	CASSYSRGAPYEQYF	TGTGCCAGCAGTTACTCCCGCGGAGCCCCCTACGAGCAGTACTTC
TRBD1	few	13	TRBJ1-2	TRBV14	CASSLPGQRGYTF	TGTGCCAGCAGCCTTCCGGGACAGAGAGGCTACACCTTC
TRBD2	.	14	TRBJ2-1	TRBV28	CVINSGGRYNEQFF	TGTGTCATCAATAGCGGGGGGCGGTACAATGAGCAGTTCTTC
.	.	15	TRBJ2-7	TRBV20-1	CSASSGLLKTYEQYF	TGCAGTGCCAGCTCCGGGCTCCTCAAGACCTACGAGCAGTACTTC
TRBD2	.	16	TRBJ2-3	TRBV4-1	CASSQRLAGATDTQYF	TGCGCCAGCAGCCAAAGACTAGCGGGAGCGACAGATACGCAGTATTTT
TRBD1	.	15	TRBJ1-4	TRBV27	CASSHRTGGTSKLFF	TGTGCCAGCAGTCACAGGACAGGGGGGACGTCGAAACTGTTTTTT